The rows below give T cell receptor beta chains drawn from one sample of a study of blood T cell repertoires in COVID-19. Method: immunoSEQ multiplex PCR; TCRdb's copy keeps in-frame clones and lacks some. Seen here are about 120,000 clones, roughly 89% observed once, and the top ten hold 15% to 20%. Sequenced: peripheral blood. The receptors stem from a human donor with acute or convalescent COVID-19. The donor label of this sample is uncertain. Each CDR3 is given with its conserved first and last residue. The size of a clone is reported for some rows only, either as once, few or many, or as a class for expanded clones.

V,size,J,CDR3
TRBV18,-,TRBJ2-2,CASSPGYGELFF
TRBV7-9,-,TRBJ2-3,CASSLRAQSTDTQYF
TRBV6-5,-,TRBJ1-4,CASRRQQTNEKLFF
TRBV29-1,-,TRBJ2-7,CSAFLNGRYEQYF
TRBV30,-,TRBJ1-1,CAWSDDTQNTEAFF
TRBV6-6,-,TRBJ1-6,CASLVGSNSPLHF
TRBV27,-,TRBJ1-1,CASSRVGTEAFF
TRBV5-6,-,TRBJ1-2,CASSWTGVNYGYTF
TRBV19,-,TRBJ2-2,CASSLQGGITGELFF
TRBV11-2,-,TRBJ2-2,CASSFDRANTGELFF
TRBV5-5,-,TRBJ2-7,CASSLASAGSYEQYF
TRBV15,-,TRBJ1-2,CATSRPTGTGAYGYTF
TRBV4-1,-,TRBJ1-1,CASSQQTVNTEAFF
TRBV3-1/TRBV3-2,-,TRBJ1-1,CASSPYLNTEAFF
TRBV5-1,few,TRBJ2-3,CASSLGSGTGRTDTQYF
TRBV7-9,-,TRBJ1-1,CASSSGLTEAFF
TRBV4-2,-,TRBJ2-1,CASSQQWLAGTDSYNEQFF
TRBV5-1,-,TRBJ1-4,CASSLVGAGRGEKLFF
TRBV27,-,TRBJ1-1,CASSLPISGTGTTEAFF
TRBV6-1,-,TRBJ1-5,CASKQYSNQPQHF
TRBV7-9,once,TRBJ1-2,CASSPGTGDNYGYTF
TRBV5-1,-,TRBJ2-3,CASSLRRGVYTDTQYF
TRBV11-2,-,TRBJ2-7,CASSPDRGREQYF
TRBV6-2/TRBV6-3,-,TRBJ1-5,CASSYRGARAPQPQHF
TRBV28,-,TRBJ1-2,CASSLGQQYNYGYTF
TRBV19,once,TRBJ1-2,CASSIPGQGVYGYTF
TRBV12-3/TRBV12-4,-,TRBJ1-2,CASSRQDRLGYTF
TRBV29-1,-,TRBJ2-2,CSVETGRGTGELFF
TRBV5-1,-,TRBJ1-3,CASTRDTSGNTIYF
TRBV11-2,-,TRBJ2-3,CASSQGLAGGITDTQYF
TRBV18,-,TRBJ2-7,CASSPRRLAGVGYEQYF
TRBV5-4,-,TRBJ2-1,CASSYLAGGKVEQFF
TRBV7-8,-,TRBJ2-2,CASSFLTVSEGLVGELFF
TRBV28,-,TRBJ2-5,CASRRGRASREWRETQYF
TRBV5-1,-,TRBJ2-1,CASSGREVYGEQFF
TRBV30,-,TRBJ2-5,CAWSKPFGLAGGKTQYF
TRBV6-6,-,TRBJ1-1,CASSYGLSVTEAFF
TRBV28,-,TRBJ2-7,CASSLPGTSYYYEQYF
TRBV7-2,-,TRBJ2-1,CASSLDRVREQFF
TRBV5-1,-,TRBJ1-2,CASSLGANVGQGNYGYTF
TRBV19,-,TRBJ2-1,CASSLTSGTINEQFF
TRBV11-3,-,TRBJ1-4,CASSYGTGDYEKLFF
TRBV11-3,-,TRBJ2-7,CASSSSPYEQYF
TRBV30,-,TRBJ1-2,CAWTITGQSNYGYTF
TRBV28,-,TRBJ1-3,CASSQAGNTIYF
TRBV10-1,once,TRBJ2-7,CASSEHAGPGYEQYF
TRBV29-1,-,TRBJ2-1,CSVEPPGQGSYNEQFF
TRBV19,-,TRBJ1-5,CASSIDSRGHYSNQPQHF
TRBV19,-,TRBJ1-6,CASSVTPGTGPQSYNSPLHF
TRBV6-1,-,TRBJ1-6,CASSDRGKGSPLHF
TRBV10-3,-,TRBJ1-1,CAITSNTEAFF
TRBV14,-,TRBJ2-7,CASSQGRPGQGLGEQYF
TRBV4-1,-,TRBJ2-1,CASSQEPNYNEQFF
TRBV5-4,-,TRBJ1-1,CASSLGLSGQTNTEAFF
TRBV27,-,TRBJ2-6,CASSKDSLGSNVLTF
TRBV10-1,few,TRBJ2-7,CASIPSLQGEESYEQYF
TRBV3-1/TRBV3-2,-,TRBJ1-1,CASSQVEHTEAFF
TRBV6-2/TRBV6-3,once,TRBJ2-7,CASSPGTSGYEQYF
TRBV5-1,-,TRBJ2-1,CASSSGLGLNEQFF